The following is a TCR beta chain sequence with its context. Profiled with immunoSEQ multiplex PCR; TCRdb holds only in-frame clones, not every one. Among approximately 88,000 clones listed, roughly four fifths were seen once. These data come from a study of blood T cell repertoires in COVID-19. Trimming removed 6 bases at V and 3 bases at J, with 12 bases between. Germline loops: CDR1 MDHEN, CDR2 SYDVKM. The CDR3 is made up of 14 amino acids. The TCR sequence derives from an elderly woman with active or convalescent COVID-19. Source material: peripheral blood. V usage is TRBV28 and J usage is TRBJ1-5; unclear D gene. The CDR3, as DNA: TGTGCCAGCAGCCCTCCGGGGAACAATCAGCCCCAGCATTTT. This sequence encodes CASSPPGNNQPQHF.